What follows describes a single TCR beta chain. As part of library construction, unique molecular identifiers were attached to individual cDNA molecules. TCRdb re-analysed the 5' RACE reads in MiXCR, keeping a single row per CDR3 protein. The sample has about 40,000 distinct CDR3 sequences, roughly 4.3% seen once; the top ten hold 4.5% to 6%. The data originate from a study of early T cells in non-severe SARS-CoV-2 infection. J was trimmed by 6 bases and V by 3 bases; bases with no gene match: 11. The CDR3 consists of 17 residues. The germline CDR1 and CDR2 sequences are MNHNS and SASEGT. The sample taken for sequencing was whole blood. This sequence originates from an adult who was a healthcare worker with PCR-confirmed SARS-CoV-2 infection or an uninfected control (not recorded which). The chain carries TRBV6-1 and TRBJ1-5; 10 bases match TRBD1. In nucleotides, the CDR3 is TGTGCCAGCAGTGACGCTTTCAGGACAGGGGGGATTCAGCCCCAGCATTTT. This codes for CASSDAFRTGGIQPQHF.